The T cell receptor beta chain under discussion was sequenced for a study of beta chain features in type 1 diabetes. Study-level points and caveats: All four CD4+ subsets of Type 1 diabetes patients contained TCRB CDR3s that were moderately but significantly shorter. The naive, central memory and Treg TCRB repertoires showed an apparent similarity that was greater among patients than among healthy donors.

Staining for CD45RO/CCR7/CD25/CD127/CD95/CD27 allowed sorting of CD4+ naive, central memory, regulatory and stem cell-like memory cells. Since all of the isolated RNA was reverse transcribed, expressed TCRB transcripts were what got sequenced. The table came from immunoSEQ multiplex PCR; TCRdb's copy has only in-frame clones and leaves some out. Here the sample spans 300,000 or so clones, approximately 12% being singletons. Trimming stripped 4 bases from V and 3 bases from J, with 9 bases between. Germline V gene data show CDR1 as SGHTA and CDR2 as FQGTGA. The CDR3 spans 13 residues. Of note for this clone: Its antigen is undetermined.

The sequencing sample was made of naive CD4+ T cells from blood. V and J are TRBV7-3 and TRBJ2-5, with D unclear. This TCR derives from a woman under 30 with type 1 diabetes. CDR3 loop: CASSSTLKETQYF. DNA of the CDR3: TGTGCCAGCAGCTCGACACTGAAAGAGACCCAGTACTTC.